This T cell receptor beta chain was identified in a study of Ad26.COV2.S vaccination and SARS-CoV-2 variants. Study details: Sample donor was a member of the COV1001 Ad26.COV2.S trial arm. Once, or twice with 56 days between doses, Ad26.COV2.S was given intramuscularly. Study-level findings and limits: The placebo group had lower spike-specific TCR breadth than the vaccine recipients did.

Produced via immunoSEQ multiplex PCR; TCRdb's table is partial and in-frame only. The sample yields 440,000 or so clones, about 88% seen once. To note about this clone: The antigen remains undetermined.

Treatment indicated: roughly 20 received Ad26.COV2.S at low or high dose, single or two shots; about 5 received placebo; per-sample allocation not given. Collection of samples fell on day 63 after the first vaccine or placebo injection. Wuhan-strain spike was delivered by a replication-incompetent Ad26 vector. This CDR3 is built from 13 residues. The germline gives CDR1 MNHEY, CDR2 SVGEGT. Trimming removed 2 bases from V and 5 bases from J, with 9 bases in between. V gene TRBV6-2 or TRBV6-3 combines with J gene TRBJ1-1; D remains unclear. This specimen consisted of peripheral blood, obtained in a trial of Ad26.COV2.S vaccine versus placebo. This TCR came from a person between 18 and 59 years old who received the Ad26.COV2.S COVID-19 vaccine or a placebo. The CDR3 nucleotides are TGTGCCAGCAGTTACGACTGGGTAACTGAAGCTTTCTTT. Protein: CASSYDWVTEAFF.